This record covers a single T cell receptor (beta chain). This specimen belongs to a study of early T cells in non-severe SARS-CoV-2 infection. The protocol attached unique molecular identifiers to individual cDNA molecules. MiXCR, applied by TCRdb to the 5' RACE reads, yields one record per CDR3 protein. The sample includes 20,000 to 25,000 distinct CDR3 sequences, approximately 5.4% of them seen just once. Trimming shortened V by 0 bases and J by 2 bases, and 10 bases separated the two germline ends. Germline V gene sequence: CDR1 KGHDR, CDR2 SFDVKD. This CDR3 is 16 amino acids long. J is TRBJ2-1 and V is TRBV24-1; TRBD1 or TRBD2 may be the D gene (6 bases each). This sequence originates from an adult who was a healthcare worker with PCR-confirmed SARS-CoV-2 infection or an uninfected control (not recorded which). The sequencing here drew on whole blood, taken at baseline. CDR3 DNA: TGTGCCACCAGTGATTTGCGGGGGCCCCCCTACAATGAGCAGTTCTTC. Protein product: CATSDLRGPPYNEQFF.